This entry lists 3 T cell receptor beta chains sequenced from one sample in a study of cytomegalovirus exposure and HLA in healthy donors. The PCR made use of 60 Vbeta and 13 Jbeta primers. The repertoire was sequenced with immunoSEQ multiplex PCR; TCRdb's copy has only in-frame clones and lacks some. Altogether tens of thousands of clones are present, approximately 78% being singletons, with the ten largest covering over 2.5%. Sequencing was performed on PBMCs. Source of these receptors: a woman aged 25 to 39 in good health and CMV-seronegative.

The CDR3 region is CASSRAGALRETQYF. Written as DNA, the CDR3 is TGTGCCAGCAGTCGGGCAGGGGCCCTCCGGGAGACCCAGTACTTC. The rearrangement uses TRBV28 and TRBJ2-5; tentative D call: TRBD1 (6 bases). V shed 5 bases and J shed 5 bases, with 18 bases lying between them. CDR3 length: 15 residues. CDR1 is MDHEN and CDR2 is SYDVKM in the germline V gene. Variable domain in full (rest from reference TRBV28 and TRBJ2-5): DVKVTQSSRYLVKRTGEKVFLECVQDMDHENMFWYRQDPGLGLRLIYFSYDVKMKEKGDIPEGYSVSREKKERFSLILESASTNQTSMYLCASSRAGALRETQYFGPGTRLLVL.

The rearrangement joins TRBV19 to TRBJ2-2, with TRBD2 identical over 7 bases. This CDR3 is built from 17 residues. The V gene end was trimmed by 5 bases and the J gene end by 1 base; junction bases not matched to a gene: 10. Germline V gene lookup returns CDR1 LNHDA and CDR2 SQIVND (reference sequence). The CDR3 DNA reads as TGTGCCAGTAGTTCAATTATTACTAGCGAGAACACCGGGGAGCTGTTTTTT. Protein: CASSSIITSENTGELFF.

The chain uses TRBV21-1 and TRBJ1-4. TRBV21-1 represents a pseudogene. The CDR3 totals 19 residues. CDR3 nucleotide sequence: TGTGCCAGCAGCAAAGCGGGAGGAGGGAACGGAGCAACTAATGAAAAACTGTTTTTT. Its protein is CASSKAGGGNGATNEKLFF.